The rows below give T cell receptor beta chains drawn from one sample of a study of T cells in Graves' hyperthyroidism and ophthalmopathy. One entry per CDR3 protein results from TCRdb running MiXCR on the multiplex PCR reads. The sample contains roughly 380,000 distinct CDR3 sequences, roughly an eighth of which appear only once. The specimen sequenced was blood. Receptors were obtained from a woman younger than 35 with Graves' hyperthyroidism. Each CDR3 is given without its conserved first and last residue.

CDR3: ASSYSKDRGRRTEAF
V: TRBV6-2/TRBV6-3
J: TRBJ1-1

CDR3: STRAVQTQY
V: TRBV20-1
J: TRBJ2-5

CDR3: ASSLEGSGQPQH
V: TRBV5-1
J: TRBJ1-5

CDR3: ASSTGRSSGNTIY
V: TRBV12-3/TRBV12-4
J: TRBJ1-3

CDR3: ASSLDSGVVINYGYT
V: TRBV7-2
J: TRBJ1-2

CDR3: ASSSGGLPYEQY
V: TRBV9
J: TRBJ2-7

CDR3: ASSLVSGTGRYEQY
V: TRBV11-2
J: TRBJ2-7

CDR3: ASSFDSQGGETQY
V: TRBV12-3/TRBV12-4
J: TRBJ2-5

CDR3: ASSDLEGDEQY
V: TRBV10-2
J: TRBJ2-7

CDR3: ATSDSSRGSSGRTGYNEQF
V: TRBV24-1
J: TRBJ2-1

CDR3: ASSLDPRGVGGADTQY
V: TRBV7-2
J: TRBJ2-3

CDR3: ASSLTSGSSHEQF
V: TRBV3-1
J: TRBJ2-1

CDR3: ASSLTGQGPNEKLF
V: TRBV7-8
J: TRBJ1-4

CDR3: ASNSGTGLHNEQF
V: TRBV12-3/TRBV12-4
J: TRBJ2-1

CDR3: ASYGTFVSYEKLF
V: TRBV28
J: TRBJ1-4

CDR3: ASSSPQREEETQY
V: TRBV7-9
J: TRBJ2-5

CDR3: ASSFRPSNTEAF
V: TRBV7-9
J: TRBJ1-1

CDR3: ASSLQGSGNEQF
V: TRBV7-9
J: TRBJ2-1

CDR3: ASSPTRLAGENTGELF
V: TRBV3-1
J: TRBJ2-2

CDR3: ASSPTSRETQY
V: TRBV12-3/TRBV12-4
J: TRBJ2-5

CDR3: SASPGTTTEAF
V: TRBV20-1
J: TRBJ1-1

CDR3: ASTGRDSSYEQY
V: TRBV27
J: TRBJ2-7

CDR3: ASSIVRRPEAF
V: TRBV19
J: TRBJ1-1

CDR3: ASSQASGGLAYAETQY
V: TRBV4-1
J: TRBJ2-5

CDR3: ASSASRGGELF
V: TRBV10-1
J: TRBJ2-2

CDR3: ASSQGPGRAYEQY
V: TRBV3-1
J: TRBJ2-7

CDR3: ASSLLSGRARTDTQY
V: TRBV27
J: TRBJ2-3